The 2 T cell receptor beta chains in this list originate from one sample, sequenced in a study of blood T cell repertoires in COVID-19. The data were produced by immunoSEQ multiplex PCR, yet TCRdb's version contains in-frame clones alone and is incomplete. The sample holds approximately 250,000 clones; around 84% are singletons and the top ten take roughly 1.4%. Material: peripheral blood. The receptors stem from a middle-aged woman who had recovered from COVID-19.

The J gene is TRBJ2-3, the V gene TRBV2; possibly TRBD2 for D (6 bases). The CDR3 runs 14 residues. V lost 7 bases and J 0 bases, leaving 11 bases between the germline ends. Germline CDR1 SNHLY, CDR2 FYNNEI. The CDR3 sequence: CASKPGTSTDTQYF. In nucleotides, the CDR3 is TGTGCCAGCAAGCCCGGGACTAGCACAGATACGCAGTATTTT.

The chain is built from TRBV19 and TRBJ1-2, with D possibly matching TRBD1 (6 bases). V was clipped by 6 bases and J by 5 bases, with 19 bases between them. The CDR3 is 15 residues long. CDR1 is LNHDA and CDR2 is SQIVND in the germline V gene (reference sequence). CDR3 nucleotides: TGTGCCAGTAGCCTAACAGGGCCAAAGGCTTATGGCTACACCTTC. Its protein is CASSLTGPKAYGYTF.